These T cell receptor beta chains were read from a single sample in a study of blood T cell repertoires in COVID-19. Measured with immunoSEQ multiplex PCR; TCRdb has only the in-frame clones, and not every one. Found here are about 230,000 clones, 85% to 90% of them singletons; the top ten hold 3% to 3.5%. Sequencing was carried out using PBMCs or T cells enriched from blood (not recorded which). The receptors shown here come from a woman aged 45-65 years in a cohort exposed to, infected with or recovered from COVID-19 (not recorded which). Both conserved end residues are part of each CDR3. A D gene is named only where the DNA matches it firmly. Size values are once, few and many counts, or a class for expanded clones, and some rows have none.

-	16	TRBV28	TRBJ1-2	TRBD1	TGTGCCAGCAGTGCACGAACAGGGGGCGCCTCCTATGGCTACACCTTC	CASSARTGGASYGYTF
-	17	TRBV19	TRBJ2-3	TRBD2	TGTGCCAGTAAAAAATCGGGACTAGCGGGGGGGTCAGATACGCAGTATTTT	CASKKSGLAGGSDTQYF
few	19	TRBV28	TRBJ2-3	TRBD2	TGTGCCAGCAGTCCTGGCGGGGGGATGATTTATACTAGCACAGATACGCAGTATTTT	CASSPGGGMIYTSTDTQYF
once	16	TRBV4-1	TRBJ2-3	-	TGCGCCAGCAGCCAAGAGGGATCGGGGTTCACAGATACGCAGTATTTT	CASSQEGSGFTDTQYF
-	15	TRBV28	TRBJ1-4	-	TGTGCCAGCAGTGTTATAAGGAGAACTAATGAAAAACTGTTTTTT	CASSVIRRTNEKLFF
-	12	TRBV2	TRBJ2-5	-	TGTGCCAGCAACTCCTTTTCAGAGACCCAGTACTTC	CASNSFSETQYF
-	20	TRBV4-1	TRBJ2-2	-	-	CASSQAALSLRGGSGGELFF
-	13	TRBV6-5	TRBJ2-7	-	TGTGCCAGCTCGGCTCCAGGCTCCTACGAGCAGTACTTC	CASSAPGSYEQYF
-	14	TRBV27	TRBJ2-3	-	TGTGCCAGCAGCTCGGTTGACGTTGGGCATACGCAGTATTTT	CASSSVDVGHTQYF
-	16	TRBV29-1	TRBJ1-2	-	TGCAGCGTTGATTTAAACGGGGGAACAGCTAACTATGGCTACACCTTC	CSVDLNGGTANYGYTF
-	15	TRBV4-2	TRBJ1-5	-	TGTGCCAGCAGCCAAGCTCAAGACAGAAATCAGCCCCAGCATTTT	CASSQAQDRNQPQHF
-	18	TRBV24-1	TRBJ1-2	TRBD1	TGTGCCACCAGTGATCCCTTAAATAACCGACAGGGGGCATATGGCTACACCTTC	CATSDPLNNRQGAYGYTF
-	14	TRBV19	TRBJ2-2	TRBD1	TGTGCCAGTAGTATGTACAGGGGGGACGGGGAGCTGTTTTTT	CASSMYRGDGELFF
-	12	TRBV19	TRBJ2-5	-	TGTGCCAGTAGTATTTGGCGGGAGACCCAGTACTTC	CASSIWRETQYF
-	15	TRBV7-8	TRBJ1-2	TRBD1	TGTGCCAGCAGCCCAACAGGGGCGATCGACTATGGCTACACCTTC	CASSPTGAIDYGYTF
once	15	TRBV28	TRBJ2-7	TRBD1	TGTGCCAGCAGTTCGGAAGGACAGGGGGTCGACGAGCAGTACTTC	CASSSEGQGVDEQYF
-	14	TRBV19	TRBJ1-1	TRBD1	TGTGCCAGTAGTATTGGGACAGCGAGGTATGGAGCTTTCTTT	CASSIGTARYGAFF
-	14	TRBV19	TRBJ2-1	-	TGTGCCAGTAGTACGCAGGGTGCACACAATGAGCAGTTCTTC	CASSTQGAHNEQFF
-	15	TRBV30	TRBJ2-7	TRBD2	TGTGCCTGGAGTGTCTGGGAACTAGCGGCCTACGAGCAGTACTTC	CAWSVWELAAYEQYF
few	14	TRBV18	TRBJ1-1	-	TGTGCCAGCTCACCCCAGGGGCTGGACACTGAAGCTTTCTTT	CASSPQGLDTEAFF
-	14	TRBV6-5	TRBJ1-6	TRBD1	TGTGCCAGCAGGCTAAGGACAGGGCAATCACCCCTCCACTTT	CASRLRTGQSPLHF
-	15	TRBV2	TRBJ2-5	TRBD2	TGTGCCAGCAGTGAAGGCGGGAGAGGACAAGAGACCCAGTACTTC	CASSEGGRGQETQYF
once	14	TRBV30	TRBJ1-1	-	TGTGCCTGGAGTTCACAGGGAGGGACCACTGAAGCTTTCTTT	CAWSSQGGTTEAFF
-	11	TRBV6-2/TRBV6-3	TRBJ1-1	-	TGTGCCAGCAGCCCCGGTCCTGAAGCTTTCTTT	CASSPGPEAFF
-	15	TRBV5-4	TRBJ1-2	TRBD1	TGTGCCAGCAGCTTGAAGGGGACAGGGGGAATCGGCTACACCTTC	CASSLKGTGGIGYTF
-	17	TRBV10-1	TRBJ2-7	TRBD1	TGCGCCAGCAGTGAGAGTAATGCCGGGACAGGGTGGGGCGAGCAGTACTTC	CASSESNAGTGWGEQYF
-	15	TRBV18	TRBJ1-2	-	TGTGCCAGCTCACCATGGGCAGGGGAAAACTATGGCTACACCTTC	CASSPWAGENYGYTF
-	15	TRBV7-9	TRBJ1-1	TRBD1	TGTGCCAGCAGCCCGGGGGACAGGGATGGAACTGAAGCTTTCTTT	CASSPGDRDGTEAFF
-	15	TRBV2	TRBJ2-2	TRBD1	TGTGCCAGCAGGGAAATTACAGGGGGCGCCGGGGAGCTGTTTTTT	CASREITGGAGELFF
-	15	TRBV6-5	TRBJ1-6	TRBD1	TGTGCCAGCAGTTACGACAGGGATTTATTCTCACCCCTCCACTTT	CASSYDRDLFSPLHF
-	14	TRBV19	TRBJ2-5	-	TGTGCCAGTAGTATTCAGGGTGGGAAAGAGACCCAGTACTTC	CASSIQGGKETQYF
-	13	TRBV25-1	TRBJ1-5	TRBD1	TGTGCCAGCAGTGGGCAGGGGGCTCAGCCCCAGCATTTT	CASSGQGAQPQHF
-	14	TRBV4-3	TRBJ1-2	TRBD1	TGCGCCAGCAGCCAAGAAAAACAGGGGTATGGCTACACCTTC	CASSQEKQGYGYTF
-	15	TRBV4-3	TRBJ2-5	TRBD2	TGCGCCAGCAGCCAAGATAGCGGGCCTCGGGAGACCCAGTACTTC	CASSQDSGPRETQYF
-	15	TRBV9	TRBJ1-2	TRBD1	TGTGCCAGCAGCTACGGACAGGGCAGCAACTATGGCTACACCTTC	CASSYGQGSNYGYTF
-	15	TRBV14	TRBJ1-1	-	TGTGCCAGCAGCCAAACCCGGGGGTGGAACACTGAAGCTTTCTTT	CASSQTRGWNTEAFF
-	14	TRBV9	TRBJ1-6	-	TGTGCCAGCAGCGTAGAACAGTATAATTCACCCCTCCACTTT	CASSVEQYNSPLHF
-	12	TRBV19	TRBJ1-1	-	TGTGCCAGCACAAATCGGAACACTGAAGCTTTCTTT	CASTNRNTEAFF
once	13	TRBV30	TRBJ1-1	-	TGTGCCTGGACAAGACAGAGTCTACCGATGGCTTTCTTT	CAWTRQSLPMAFF
-	17	TRBV3-1/TRBV3-2	TRBJ1-3	TRBD1	TGTGCCAGCAGCTACCACGGACAGGGAATCTCTGGAAACACCATATATTTT	CASSYHGQGISGNTIYF
few	14	TRBV7-9	TRBJ2-7	TRBD1	TGTGCCAGCAGCACGAGGGACAGGGTTTACGAGCAGTACTTC	CASSTRDRVYEQYF
-	12	TRBV6-5	TRBJ1-1	-	TGTGCCAGCAGCAACATTTTATCTGAAGCTTTCTTT	CASSNILSEAFF
once	15	TRBV5-1	TRBJ2-1	TRBD2	TGCGCCAGCAGCTTAAGCGGGGGGCGAGGGAATGAGCAGTTCTTC	CASSLSGGRGNEQFF
-	17	TRBV5-6	TRBJ2-7	TRBD1	TGTGCCAGCAGCTCTTGGGGTTTACGACAGGGCTCCTACGAGCAGTACTTC	CASSSWGLRQGSYEQYF
-	14	TRBV7-6	TRBJ2-7	-	TGTGCCAGCAGCTTAGACAGAACAACCTACGAGCAGTACTTC	CASSLDRTTYEQYF
-	18	TRBV4-2	TRBJ1-4	-	TGTGCCAGCAGCCAAGCCGAACCCTACACAGTAATAAATGAAAAACTGTTTTTT	CASSQAEPYTVINEKLFF
-	15	TRBV7-9	TRBJ1-2	-	TGTGCCAGCACACCGCAGGAGGGGCCAGCAGGTGGCTACACCTTC	CASTPQEGPAGGYTF
-	16	TRBV6-5	TRBJ2-2	TRBD1	TGTGCCAGCAGTTCCACTTCCGGGACAGTGAACGGGGAGCTGTTTTTT	CASSSTSGTVNGELFF
-	13	TRBV7-2	TRBJ2-3	-	TGTGCCAGCGAGGGACATGTCACAGATACGCAGTATTTT	CASEGHVTDTQYF
-	16	TRBV5-8	TRBJ2-3	TRBD2	TGTGCCAGCAGCCCCCGGACTAGCTGGGACACAGATACGCAGTATTTT	CASSPRTSWDTDTQYF
-	14	TRBV2	TRBJ1-2	TRBD1	TGTGCCAGCAGAAACCAGGGGGACCTCTTTAGCTACACCTTC	CASRNQGDLFSYTF
-	15	TRBV5-6	TRBJ1-4	-	TGTGCCAGCAGCTTAGGACAGACAACTAATGAAAAACTGTTTTTT	CASSLGQTTNEKLFF
-	16	TRBV10-2	TRBJ1-2	TRBD1	TGCGCCAGCAGTTCCCGACAGGGGACCCCTAACTATGGCTACACCTTC	CASSSRQGTPNYGYTF
-	16	TRBV9	TRBJ1-2	-	TGTGCCAGCAGCGTAGGGGGGGGACCTTCTAACTATGGCTACACCTTC	CASSVGGGPSNYGYTF